What follows are 5 T cell receptor beta chains derived from one specimen sequenced in a study of shared clonotypes between healthy human individuals. Terminally differentiated effector memory CD45RA+ cells were excluded from the naive CD8 cells, which were CD45RO-negative and positively selected for CCR7. Method: immunoSEQ multiplex PCR; TCRdb's copy keeps in-frame clones and lacks some. The top ten clones hold approximately 1.7% of a sample with some 2.1 million clones, around 95% of them seen once. The specimen sequenced was naive CD8+ T cells from PBMCs. These receptor sequences come from a man between 18 and 35 years old in good health. Some clones in this sample may be carry-over from other donors' samples.

This chain joins TRBV27 and TRBJ2-3; no clear D. CDR3 length: 13 amino acids. Trimming took 6 bases from V and 2 from J, leaving 9 bases between them. CDR1 is MNHEY and CDR2 is SMNVEV in the germline V gene (reference sequence). CDR3 sequence: CASSRFSTDTQYF. DNA for the CDR3: TGTGCCAGCAGCCGGTTTTCCACAGATACGCAGTATTTT.

The J gene is TRBJ1-1, the V gene TRBV7-3; the match to TRBD1 covers 7 bases. The CDR3 loop spans 14 amino acids. V dropped 5 bases and J dropped 4; count of bases not matched to a gene: 7. CDR1 is SGHTA, CDR2 FQGTGA, per germline. The CDR3 coding sequence is TGTGCCAGCAGCCTACAGGGGTACAGCACTGAAGCTTTCTTT. Translating it yields CASSLQGYSTEAFF.

This clone was seen a single time. Other DNA sequences in the sample encode the same CDR3. The rearrangement links TRBV6-5 to TRBJ1-1; no clear D gene. This CDR3 has 13 amino acids. Germline loops: CDR1 MNHEY, CDR2 SVGAGI. Deletions cut 5 bases from V and 0 bases from J, with 7 bases between. CDR3 nucleotides: TGTGCCAGCAGTCTGTGGTTGAACACTGAAGCTTTCTTT. Translated, it gives CASSLWLNTEAFF.

The CDR3 here is CASTGTGGGYGYTF. In DNA, the CDR3 is TGTGCCAGCACCGGGACAGGGGGCGGTTATGGCTACACCTTC. The chain is built from TRBV7-9 and TRBJ1-2, with TRBD1 matching 12 bases. The CDR3 sequence is 14 residues long. Germline assignment: CDR1 SEHNR and CDR2 FQNEAQ (reference sequence). The V segment lost 7 bases and the J segment 5 bases; nucleotides outside the gene matches: 5.

This clone was observed a single time. V and J are TRBV7-9 and TRBJ2-7, with 9 positions matching TRBD1. The germline V gene has CDR1 SEHNR and CDR2 FQNEAQ (reference sequence). The CDR3 runs 17 residues. The V segment lost 1 base and the J segment 3 bases; nucleotides outside the gene matches: 10. CDR3 coding DNA: TGTGCCAGCAGCTTAGGCCCGGACAGGGGCGTTCACTACGAGCAGTACTTC. Translating it yields CASSLGPDRGVHYEQYF.